This T cell receptor (beta chain) appears in the sequencing data of a study of Ad26.COV2.S vaccination and SARS-CoV-2 variants. In regard to this clone: No antigen is known for it.

Treatment in this sample: 15 to 20 received Ad26.COV2.S at low or high dose, single or two shots; several received placebo; per-sample allocation not given. Collection of samples fell on day 63 after the first vaccine or placebo injection. At a Boston site, the person donating was an adult of 18-55 years. The table came from immunoSEQ multiplex PCR; TCRdb's copy has only in-frame clones and leaves some out. The data contain about 350,000 clones, 85% of them singletons. CDR3 size: 12 residues. Germline lookup yields CDR1 SGHTA and CDR2 FQGNSA. V lost 2 bases to trimming and J lost 8 bases, with 9 bases between them. Study-wide results and limits: In vaccinated individuals, spike-specific CD8+ and CD4+ T cell responses reportedly displayed substantial breadth. Non-spike TCR breadth showed similarity between vaccine and placebo recipients.

This sequence was found in a person between 18 and 60 years old who received the Ad26.COV2.S COVID-19 vaccine or a placebo. The chain employs TRBV7-2 and TRBJ1-2; D remains ambiguous. The material was peripheral blood, obtained in a trial of Ad26.COV2.S vaccine versus placebo. CDR3 in DNA: TGTGCCAGCAGCTTAAGTATGGAGGGCTACACCTTC. This translates into CASSLSMEGYTF.